These T cell receptor beta chains were read from a single sample in a study of blood T cell repertoires in COVID-19. The table came from immunoSEQ multiplex PCR; TCRdb's copy has only in-frame clones and leaves some out. Among 130,000 to 150,000 clones, 70% to 85% were seen once, and the ten largest hold approximately 7.1%. The sample was peripheral blood. These receptors came from a woman in her 50s in a cohort sampled during active or convalescent COVID-19. CDR3s include the opening cysteine and the closing phenylalanine or tryptophan. A D gene is named only where the DNA matches it firmly. Clone size appears in some rows only: once, few, many, or a class for an expanded clone.

>once|TRBV5-4|TRBD1|TRBJ2-5
TGTGCCAGCAGCTTGGGAGGGTCAGGGGGAGAGACCCAGTACTTC
CASSLGGSGGETQYF
>NA|TRBV2|NA|TRBJ1-1
TGTGCCAGCAGAGCAGGGTCCAGGAACACTGAAGCTTTCTTT
CASRAGSRNTEAFF
>NA|TRBV7-3|TRBD1|TRBJ2-2
TGTGCCAGCAGCATACAGGGGTATAACACCGGGGAGCTGTTTTTT
CASSIQGYNTGELFF
>NA|TRBV6-6|NA|TRBJ1-2
TGTGCCAGCACCCCCGGGGTTAACTATGGCTACACCTTC
CASTPGVNYGYTF
>once|TRBV6-6|NA|TRBJ2-7
TGTGCCAGCAGGCCAGGGGGGTCAGGATACGAGCAGTACTTC
CASRPGGSGYEQYF
>NA|TRBV14|TRBD2|TRBJ2-4
TGTGCCAGCAGCCAAGATTGGGGGGGTGACATTCAGTACTTC
CASSQDWGGDIQYF
>NA|TRBV5-1|TRBD1|TRBJ2-7
TGCGCCAGCAGCAGAGAAAGACAGGGCCTTCCCGACGAGCAGTACTTC
CASSRERQGLPDEQYF
>NA|TRBV19|NA|TRBJ1-5
TGTGCCAGTAGTATTAGGGGGGGAGAGGGCTATCCTTCCAATCAGCCCCAGCATTTT
CASSIRGGEGYPSNQPQHF
>NA|TRBV6-6|TRBD1|TRBJ1-5
TGTGCCAGCAGTCAGGCGGGACAGGGGGCCGTCAATCAGCCCCAGCATTTT
CASSQAGQGAVNQPQHF
>NA|TRBV27|NA|TRBJ1-5
TGTGCCAGCAGTCTAGACAGAAATAGCAATCAGCCCCAGCATTTT
CASSLDRNSNQPQHF
>NA|TRBV10-3|TRBD1|TRBJ1-1
TGTGCCACCGTGACAGGGGGCTCCACTGAAGCTTTCTTT
CATVTGGSTEAFF
>NA|TRBV7-9|TRBD1|TRBJ2-1
TGTGCCAGCAGCTTAGGAGTTGCGGGACAGGGGGCGCATGAGCAGTTCTTC
CASSLGVAGQGAHEQFF
>NA|TRBV18|NA|TRBJ1-4
TGTGCCAGCTCACCACTGGAACTTAGGAGCGGAAAACTGTTTTTT
CASSPLELRSGKLFF
>NA|TRBV7-6|NA|TRBJ1-4
TGTGCCAGCAGGAGGGAACCCGGGGGGACTAATGAAAAACTGTTTTTT
CASRREPGGTNEKLFF
>NA|TRBV3-1/TRBV3-2|NA|TRBJ1-5
TGTGCCAGCAGCCAAGGCCCAGGGGCCCAGCCCCAGCATTTT
CASSQGPGAQPQHF
>NA|TRBV6-5|TRBD1|TRBJ1-5
TGTGCCAGCAGTTACGGGGACAGGGGATGGCCCCAGCATTTT
CASSYGDRGWPQHF
>NA|TRBV7-2|TRBD2|TRBJ2-7
TGTGCCAGCAGCTTAACCAGCGGGGGTGGGTACGAGCAGTACTTC
CASSLTSGGGYEQYF
>NA|TRBV5-4|NA|TRBJ2-5
TGTGCCAGCAGCTCTGGACAGCAAGAGACCCAGTACTTC
CASSSGQQETQYF
>NA|TRBV2|TRBD1|TRBJ1-2
TGTGCCAGCAGTGAGGGACAGGGGGCGCGGGGCTACACCTTC
CASSEGQGARGYTF
>NA|TRBV9|NA|TRBJ1-1
TGTGCCAGCAGCTTGGCTACCTCGGGGACTGAAGCTTTCTTT
CASSLATSGTEAFF
>NA|TRBV19|TRBD1|TRBJ1-4
TGTGCCAGTAGAGAGGGGGCGAAGGAAAAACTGTTTTTT
CASREGAKEKLFF
>once|TRBV6-5|NA|TRBJ1-6
TGTGCCAGCGGGCCGAACTCCTATAATTCACCCCTCCACTTT
CASGPNSYNSPLHF
>NA|TRBV5-4|NA|TRBJ1-2
TGTGCCATCGACAGCGCCTATGGCTACACCTTC
CAIDSAYGYTF
>NA|TRBV6-2/TRBV6-3|TRBD2|TRBJ2-1
TGTGCCAGCAGCCAGAGGACTAGCGGGGCCATGGGAGATGAGCAGTTCTTC
CASSQRTSGAMGDEQFF
>NA|TRBV7-2|TRBD1|TRBJ1-5
TGTGCCAGCAGCTGGGGACAGGGGTATCAGCCCCAGCATTTT
CASSWGQGYQPQHF
>NA|TRBV11-2|TRBD1|TRBJ2-7
TGTGCCAGCAGCACTTATAGGACAGGGAACGAGCAGTACTTC
CASSTYRTGNEQYF
>once|TRBV12-5|TRBD1|TRBJ1-6
TGTGCTAGTGGCCGACGGGGACAGGGGATCGATTCACCCCTCCACTTT
CASGRRGQGIDSPLHF
>few|TRBV10-3|TRBD1|TRBJ1-1
TGTGCCATCAGTGAGAACGACAGGGGGGTCACTGAAGCTTTCTTT
CAISENDRGVTEAFF
>NA|TRBV7-7|TRBD1|TRBJ2-1
TGTGCCAGCAGCTTAGCGTTGACAGGGCCCTACAATGAGCAGTTCTTC
CASSLALTGPYNEQFF
>NA|TRBV5-8|NA|TRBJ2-1
TGTGCCAGCAGCCAAGTGGGGGCCTCCTACAATGAGCAGTTCTTC
CASSQVGASYNEQFF
>NA|TRBV29-1|TRBD1|TRBJ2-7
TGCAGCGTTGTCCTATCTGCAGGGGGTTACGAGCAGTACTTC
CSVVLSAGGYEQYF
>NA|TRBV7-8|TRBD1|TRBJ1-5
TGTGCCAGCAGCTTGAATTCCGGGACAGCAAACCAGCATTTT
CASSLNSGTANQHF
>NA|TRBV14|TRBD1|TRBJ1-2
TGTGCCAGCAGCCAAGGGGGACAGTTTAGCTATGGCTACACCTTC
CASSQGGQFSYGYTF
>NA|TRBV6-1|NA|TRBJ1-4
TGTGCCAGCAGTGGACAGACCGGGACTGCGGACCCCAATGAAAAACTGTTTTTT
CASSGQTGTADPNEKLFF
>NA|TRBV6-5|NA|TRBJ2-5
TGTGCCAGCAGTTACTCGTCGCAGCAAGAGACCCAGTACTTC
CASSYSSQQETQYF
>NA|TRBV18|NA|TRBJ1-3
TGTGCCAGCTCACCCCCCAACTCTGGAAACACCATATATTTT
CASSPPNSGNTIYF
>NA|TRBV11-2|TRBD2|TRBJ2-3
TGTGCCAGCAGCTTAGCCCCGCCGGGACTAGCGGGCAGTACAGATACGCAGTATTTT
CASSLAPPGLAGSTDTQYF
>NA|TRBV27|NA|TRBJ1-6
TGTGCCAGCACCCTGGGAGGGAAATCACCCCTCCACTTT
CASTLGGKSPLHF
>NA|TRBV30|TRBD1|TRBJ1-3
TGTGCCGCACCGGGACAGGGATTAACTGGAAACACCATATATTTT
CAAPGQGLTGNTIYF
>once|TRBV29-1|TRBD1|TRBJ1-4
TGCAGCGTGGAGGGGACAGGGGATAATGAAAAACTGTTTTTT
CSVEGTGDNEKLFF
>NA|TRBV7-9|NA|TRBJ2-1
TGTGCCAGCAGCTATCAGGGGTCCTCCTACAATGAGCAGTTCTTC
CASSYQGSSYNEQFF
>NA|TRBV18|NA|TRBJ2-5
TGTGCCAGCTCACCAGGGGGGGCGGAGACCCAGTACTTC
CASSPGGAETQYF
>NA|TRBV5-3|TRBD2|TRBJ2-5
TGTGCCAGAAGCTTTTGGACTAGCGGGTTTCAAGAGACCCAGTACTTC
CARSFWTSGFQETQYF